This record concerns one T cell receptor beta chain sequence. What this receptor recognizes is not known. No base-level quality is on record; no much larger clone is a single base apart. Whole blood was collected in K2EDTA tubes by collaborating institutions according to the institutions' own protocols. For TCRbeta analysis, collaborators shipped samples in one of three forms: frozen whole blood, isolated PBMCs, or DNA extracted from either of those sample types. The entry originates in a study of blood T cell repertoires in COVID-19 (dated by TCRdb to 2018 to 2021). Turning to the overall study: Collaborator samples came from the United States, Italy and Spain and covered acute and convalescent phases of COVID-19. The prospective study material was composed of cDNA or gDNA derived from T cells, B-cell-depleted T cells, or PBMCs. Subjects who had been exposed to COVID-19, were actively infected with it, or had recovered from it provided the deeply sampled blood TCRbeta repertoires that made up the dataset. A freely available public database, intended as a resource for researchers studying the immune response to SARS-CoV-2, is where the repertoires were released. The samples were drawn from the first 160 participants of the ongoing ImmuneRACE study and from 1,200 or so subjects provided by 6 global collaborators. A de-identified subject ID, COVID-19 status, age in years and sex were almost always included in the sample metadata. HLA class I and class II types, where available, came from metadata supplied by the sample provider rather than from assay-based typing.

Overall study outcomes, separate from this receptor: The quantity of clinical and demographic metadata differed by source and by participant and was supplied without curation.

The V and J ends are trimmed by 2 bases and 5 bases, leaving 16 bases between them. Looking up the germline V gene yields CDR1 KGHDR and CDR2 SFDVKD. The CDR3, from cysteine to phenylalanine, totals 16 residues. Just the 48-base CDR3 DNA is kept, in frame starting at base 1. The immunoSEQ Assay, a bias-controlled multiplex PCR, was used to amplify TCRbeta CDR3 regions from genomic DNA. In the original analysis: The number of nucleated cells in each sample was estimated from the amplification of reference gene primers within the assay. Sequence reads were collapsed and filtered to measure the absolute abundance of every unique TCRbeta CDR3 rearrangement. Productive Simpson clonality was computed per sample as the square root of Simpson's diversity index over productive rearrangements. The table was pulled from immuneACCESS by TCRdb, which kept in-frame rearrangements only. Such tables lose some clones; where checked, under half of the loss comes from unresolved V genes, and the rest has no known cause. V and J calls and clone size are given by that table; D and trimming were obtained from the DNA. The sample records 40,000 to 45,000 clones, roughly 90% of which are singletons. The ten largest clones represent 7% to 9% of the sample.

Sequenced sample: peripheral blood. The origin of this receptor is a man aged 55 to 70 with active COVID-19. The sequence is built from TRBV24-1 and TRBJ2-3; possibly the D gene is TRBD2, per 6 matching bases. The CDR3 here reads CATSDWKSGRGDTQYF. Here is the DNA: TGTGCCACCAGTGATTGGAAAAGCGGGCGGGGAGATACGCAGTATTTT.